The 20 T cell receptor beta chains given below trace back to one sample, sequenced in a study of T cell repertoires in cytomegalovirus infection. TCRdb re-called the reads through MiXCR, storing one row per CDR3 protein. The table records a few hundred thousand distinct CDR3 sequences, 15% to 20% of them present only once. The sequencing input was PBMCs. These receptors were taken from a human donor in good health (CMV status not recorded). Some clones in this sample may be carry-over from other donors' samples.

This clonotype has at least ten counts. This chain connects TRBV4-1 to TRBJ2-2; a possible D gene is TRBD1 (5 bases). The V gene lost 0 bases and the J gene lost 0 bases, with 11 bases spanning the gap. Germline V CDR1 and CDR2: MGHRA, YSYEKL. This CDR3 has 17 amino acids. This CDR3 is CASSQESSRANTGELFF. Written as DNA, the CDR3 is TGCGCCAGCAGCCAAGAGAGCTCCAGGGCGAACACCGGGGAGCTGTTTTTT.

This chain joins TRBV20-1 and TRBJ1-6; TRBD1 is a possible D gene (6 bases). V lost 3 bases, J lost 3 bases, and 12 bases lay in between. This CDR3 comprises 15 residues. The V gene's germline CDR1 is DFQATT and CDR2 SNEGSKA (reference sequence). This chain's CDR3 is CSARTRDNYNSPLHF. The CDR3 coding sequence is TGCAGTGCTAGGACCCGGGACAACTATAATTCACCCCTCCACTTT.

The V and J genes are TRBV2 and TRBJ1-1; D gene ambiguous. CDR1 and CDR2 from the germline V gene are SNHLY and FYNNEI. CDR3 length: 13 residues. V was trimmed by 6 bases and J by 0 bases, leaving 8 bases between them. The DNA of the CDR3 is TGTGCCAGCAGGGGAGATATGAACACTGAAGCTTTCTTT. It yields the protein CASRGDMNTEAFF.

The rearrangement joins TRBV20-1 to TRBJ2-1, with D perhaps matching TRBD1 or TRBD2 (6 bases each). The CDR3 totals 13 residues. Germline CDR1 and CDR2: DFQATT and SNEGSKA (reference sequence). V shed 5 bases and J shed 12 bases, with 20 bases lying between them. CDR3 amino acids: CSAPLTGAGGQFF. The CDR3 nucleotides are TGCAGTGCTCCATTGACAGGCGCCGGGGGGCAGTTCTTC.

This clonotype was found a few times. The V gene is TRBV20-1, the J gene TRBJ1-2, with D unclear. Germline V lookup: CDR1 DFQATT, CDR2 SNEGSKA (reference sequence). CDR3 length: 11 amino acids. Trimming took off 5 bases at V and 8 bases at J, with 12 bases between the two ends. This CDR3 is CSAPLLRGYTF. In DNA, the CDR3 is TGCAGTGCTCCCCTTTTGAGGGGCTACACCTTC.

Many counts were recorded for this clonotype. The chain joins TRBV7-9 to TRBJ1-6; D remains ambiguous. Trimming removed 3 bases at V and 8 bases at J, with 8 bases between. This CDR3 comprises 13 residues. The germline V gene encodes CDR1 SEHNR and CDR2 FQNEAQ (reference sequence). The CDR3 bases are TGTGCCAGCAGCTTCGGTTTCCATTCACCCCTCCACTTT. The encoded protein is CASSFGFHSPLHF.

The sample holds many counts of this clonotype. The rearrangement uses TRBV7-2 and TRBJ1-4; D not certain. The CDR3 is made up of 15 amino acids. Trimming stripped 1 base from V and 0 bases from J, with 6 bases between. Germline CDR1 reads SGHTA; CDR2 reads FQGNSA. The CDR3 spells CASSLVDATNEKLFF. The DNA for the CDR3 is TGTGCCAGCAGCTTAGTAGATGCAACTAATGAAAAACTGTTTTTT.

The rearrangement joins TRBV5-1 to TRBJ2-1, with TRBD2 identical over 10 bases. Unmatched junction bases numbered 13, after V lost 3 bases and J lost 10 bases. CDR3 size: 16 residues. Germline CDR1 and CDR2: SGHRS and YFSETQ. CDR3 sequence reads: CASSSGASGGVGEQFF. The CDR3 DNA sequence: TGCGCCAGCAGCTCGGGAGCAAGCGGGGGGGTTGGGGAGCAGTTCTTC. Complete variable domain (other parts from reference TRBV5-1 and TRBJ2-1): KAGVTQTPRYLIKTRGQQVTLSCSPISGHRSVSWYQQTPGQGLQFLFEYFSETQRNKGNFPGRFSGRQFSNSRSEMNVSTLELGDSALYLCASSSGASGGVGEQFFGPGTRLTVL.

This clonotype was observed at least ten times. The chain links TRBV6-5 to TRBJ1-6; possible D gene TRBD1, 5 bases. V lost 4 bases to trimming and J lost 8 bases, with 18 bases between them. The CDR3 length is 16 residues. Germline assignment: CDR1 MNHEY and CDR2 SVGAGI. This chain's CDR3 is CASSSTGTEEHSPLHF. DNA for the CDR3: TGTGCCAGCAGTTCGACCGGGACCGAGGAGCATTCACCCCTCCACTTT.

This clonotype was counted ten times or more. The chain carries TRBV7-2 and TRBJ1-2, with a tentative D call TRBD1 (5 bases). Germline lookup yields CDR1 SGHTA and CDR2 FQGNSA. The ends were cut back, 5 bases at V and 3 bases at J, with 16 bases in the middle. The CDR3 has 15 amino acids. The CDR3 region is CASSPVRGSYYGYTF. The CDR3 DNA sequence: TGTGCCAGCAGCCCCGTCCGGGGGAGTTACTATGGCTACACCTTC.

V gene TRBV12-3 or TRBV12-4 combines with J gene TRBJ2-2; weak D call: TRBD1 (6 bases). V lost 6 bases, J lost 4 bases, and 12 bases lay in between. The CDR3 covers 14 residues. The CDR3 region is CASRTGTPTGELFF. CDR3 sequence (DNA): TGTGCCAGCAGAACCGGGACACCCACCGGGGAGCTGTTTTTT.

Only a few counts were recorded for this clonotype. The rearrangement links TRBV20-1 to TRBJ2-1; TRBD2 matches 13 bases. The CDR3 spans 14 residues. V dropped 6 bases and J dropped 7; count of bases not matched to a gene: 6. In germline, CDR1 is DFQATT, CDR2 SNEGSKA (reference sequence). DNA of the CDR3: TGCAGTGCCCAGGGACTAGCGGGGTGGAATGAGCAGTTCTTC. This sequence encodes CSAQGLAGWNEQFF.

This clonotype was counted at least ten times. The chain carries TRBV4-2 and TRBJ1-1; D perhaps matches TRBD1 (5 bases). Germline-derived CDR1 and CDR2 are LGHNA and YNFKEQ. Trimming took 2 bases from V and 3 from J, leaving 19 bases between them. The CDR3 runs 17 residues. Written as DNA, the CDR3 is TGTGCCAGCAGCCAAAGCCCGACCCGGACACTCTACACTGAAGCTTTCTTT. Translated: CASSQSPTRTLYTEAFF.

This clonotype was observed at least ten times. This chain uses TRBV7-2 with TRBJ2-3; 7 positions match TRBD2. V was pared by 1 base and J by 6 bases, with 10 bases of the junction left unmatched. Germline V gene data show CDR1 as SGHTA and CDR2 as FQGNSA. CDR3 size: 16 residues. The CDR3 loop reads CASSLEGRGVLDTQYF. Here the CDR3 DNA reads TGTGCCAGCAGCTTAGAGGGCCGGGGGGTTTTGGATACGCAGTATTTT.

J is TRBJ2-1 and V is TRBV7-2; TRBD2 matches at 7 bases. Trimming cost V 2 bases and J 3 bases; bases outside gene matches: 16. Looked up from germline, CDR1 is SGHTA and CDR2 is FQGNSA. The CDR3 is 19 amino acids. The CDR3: CASSLWRSGASGFYNEQFF. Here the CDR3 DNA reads TGTGCCAGCAGCTTATGGAGGAGTGGGGCTAGCGGATTCTACAATGAGCAGTTCTTC. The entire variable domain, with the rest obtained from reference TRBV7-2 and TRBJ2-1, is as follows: GAGVSQSPSNKVTEKGKDVELRCDPISGHTALYWYRQSLGQGLEFLIYFQGNSAPDKSGLPSDRFSAERTGGSVSTLTIQRTQQEDSAVYLCASSLWRSGASGFYNEQFFGPGTRLTVL.

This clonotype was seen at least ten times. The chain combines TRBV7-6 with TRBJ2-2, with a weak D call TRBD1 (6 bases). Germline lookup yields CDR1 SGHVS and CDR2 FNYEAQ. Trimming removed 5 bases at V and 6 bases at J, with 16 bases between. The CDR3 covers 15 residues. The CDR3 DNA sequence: TGTGCCAGCAGCGCTAGCACAGGGTTACCCGGGGAGCTGTTTTTT. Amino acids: CASSASTGLPGELFF. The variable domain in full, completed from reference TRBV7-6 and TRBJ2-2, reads GAGVSQSPRYKVTKRGQDVALRCDPISGHVSLYWYRQALGQGPEFLTYFNYEAQQDKSGLPNDRFSAERPEGSISTLTIQRTEQRDSAMYRCASSASTGLPGELFFGEGSRLTVL.

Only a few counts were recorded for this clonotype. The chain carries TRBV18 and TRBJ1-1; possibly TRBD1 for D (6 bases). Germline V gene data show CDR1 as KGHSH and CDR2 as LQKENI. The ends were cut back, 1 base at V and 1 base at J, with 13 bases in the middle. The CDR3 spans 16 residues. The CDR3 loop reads CASSPRSGAGNTEAFF. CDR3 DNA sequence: TGTGCCAGCTCACCACGTTCGGGGGCAGGGAACACTGAAGCTTTCTTT. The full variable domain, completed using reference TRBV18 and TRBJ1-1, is NAGVMQNPRHLVRRRGQEARLRCSPMKGHSHVYWYRQLPEEGLKFMVYLQKENIIDESGMPKERFSAEFPKEGPSILRIQQVVRGDSAAYFCASSPRSGAGNTEAFFGQGTRLTVV.

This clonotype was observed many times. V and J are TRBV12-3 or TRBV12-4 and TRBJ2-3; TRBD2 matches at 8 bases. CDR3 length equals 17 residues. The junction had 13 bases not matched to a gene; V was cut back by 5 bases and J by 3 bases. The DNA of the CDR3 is TGTGCCAGCAGTCCAACCATAGCGGGGAGTTCTACAGATACGCAGTATTTT. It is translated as CASSPTIAGSSTDTQYF.

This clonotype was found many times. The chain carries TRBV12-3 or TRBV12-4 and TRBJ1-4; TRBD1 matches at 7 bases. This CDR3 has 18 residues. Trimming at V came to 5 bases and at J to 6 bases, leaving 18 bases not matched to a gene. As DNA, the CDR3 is TGTGCCAGCAGTCTCCTTCGAAGGAGGGGGCCGTTTGATGAAAAACTGTTTTTT. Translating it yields CASSLLRRRGPFDEKLFF.

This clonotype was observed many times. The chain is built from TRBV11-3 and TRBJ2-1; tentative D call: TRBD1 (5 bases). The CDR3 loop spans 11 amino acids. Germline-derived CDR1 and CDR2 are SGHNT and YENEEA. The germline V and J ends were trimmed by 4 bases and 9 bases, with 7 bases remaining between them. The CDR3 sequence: CASSSDSEQFF. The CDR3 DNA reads TGTGCCAGCAGCTCCGACAGTGAGCAGTTCTTC.